Detailed here is one T cell receptor beta chain. The record originates from a study of blood T cell repertoires in COVID-19. Study summary: From the United States, Italy and Spain came samples of acute and convalescent COVID-19. Sample material is recorded as cDNA or gDNA derived from T cells, B-cell-depleted T cells, or PBMCs.

Germline values: CDR1 SGDLS, CDR2 YYNGEE. V shed 3 bases and J 7 bases; nucleotides not matched to a gene: 7. This CDR3 has 14 amino acids. Methods used by the authors: It was from reference gene primer amplification that nucleated cell counts were estimated. Libraries were prepared by immunoSEQ multiplex PCR; TCRdb keeps only in-frame clonotypes and omits some of them. That table furnishes V, J and clone size, whereas the DNA furnished D and trimming. The table has 65,000 to 85,000 clones, over 70% seen once. The rearrangement uses TRBV9 and TRBJ2-3, with 8 bases that match TRBD1. Sequenced: peripheral blood. The receptor was isolated from a human donor in a cohort sampled during active COVID-19. The CDR3 loop reads CASSGRQGAHTQYF. The CDR3 DNA follows: TGTGCCAGCAGCGGGCGTCAGGGGGCACATACGCAGTATTTT.